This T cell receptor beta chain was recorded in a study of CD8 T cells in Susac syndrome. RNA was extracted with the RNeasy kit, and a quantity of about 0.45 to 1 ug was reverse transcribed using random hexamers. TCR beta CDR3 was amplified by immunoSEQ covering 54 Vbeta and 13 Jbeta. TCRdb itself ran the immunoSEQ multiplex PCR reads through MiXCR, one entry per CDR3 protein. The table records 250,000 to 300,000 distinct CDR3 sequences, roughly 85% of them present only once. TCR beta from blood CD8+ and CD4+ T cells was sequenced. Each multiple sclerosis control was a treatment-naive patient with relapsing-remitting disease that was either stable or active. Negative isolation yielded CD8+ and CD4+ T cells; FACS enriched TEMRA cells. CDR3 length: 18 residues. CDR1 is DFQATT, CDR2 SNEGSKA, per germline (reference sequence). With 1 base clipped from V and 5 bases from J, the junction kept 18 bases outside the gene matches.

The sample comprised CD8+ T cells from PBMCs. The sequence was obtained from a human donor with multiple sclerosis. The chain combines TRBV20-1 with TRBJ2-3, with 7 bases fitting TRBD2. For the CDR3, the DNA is TGCAGTGCTAGAGCCGGCGGGGGTTACGAGCCTATGTTAGATACGCAGTATTTT. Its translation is CSARAGGGYEPMLDTQYF.